The TCR beta chain under discussion was sequenced for a study of T cell responses to AZD1222 COVID-19 vaccine. Some clones are missing from TCRdb's copy, which holds only in-frame ones; the method was immunoSEQ multiplex PCR. The sample records tens of thousands of clones, around 90% being singletons. With 0 bases clipped from V and 2 bases from J, the junction kept 7 bases outside the gene matches. Germline CDR1 is SGHAT and CDR2 is FQNNGV. The CDR3 runs to 16 residues. Material: peripheral blood, obtained on day 0 of AZD1222 vaccination. The TCR sequence derives from an adult in good health. The chain recombines TRBV11-2 with TRBJ2-7; 7 bases align to TRBD1. CDR3 residues: CASSLDQETGTYEQYF. The CDR3 nucleotides read TGTGCCAGCAGCTTAGATCAAGAGACAGGGACCTACGAGCAGTACTTC.